The 26 T cell receptor beta chains given below trace back to one sample, sequenced in a study of blood T cells in healthy people across ages. A second roughly 7 to 11 cycle PCR used barcoded and J-beta primers. TCRdb re-analysed the 5' RACE reads in MiXCR, keeping a single row per CDR3 protein. The table shows roughly 2 million distinct CDR3 sequences, with approximately 50% occurring only once. Source material: blood. These receptors all stem from a woman in her thirties or forties in good health.

The V and J genes are TRBV6-1 and TRBJ2-3; D remains unclear. CDR1 MNHNS and CDR2 SASEGT come from the germline V gene. V was clipped by 5 bases and J by 0 bases, with 12 bases between them. The CDR3 covers 15 residues. CDR3 region: CASSPTRSSTDTQYF. CDR3 in DNA: TGTGCCAGCAGTCCTACACGATCTAGCACAGATACGCAGTATTTT.

This clonotype occurred a few times. V usage is TRBV14 and J usage is TRBJ2-3; D possibly corresponds to TRBD1 (6 bases). In germline, CDR1 is SGHDN, CDR2 FVKESK. The CDR3 is 15 amino acids. V was trimmed by 0 bases and J by 11 bases, leaving 18 bases between them. CDR3: CASSQDPTGTRWQYF. The CDR3, as DNA: TGTGCCAGCAGCCAAGACCCCACAGGGACGCGTTGGCAGTATTTT. Drawing the rest from reference TRBV14 and TRBJ2-3, the complete variable domain is EAGVTQFPSHSVIEKGQTVTLRCDPISGHDNLYWYRRVMGKEIKFLLHFVKESKQDESGMPNNRFLAERTGGTYSTLKVQPAELEDSGVYFCASSQDPTGTRWQYFGPGTRLTVL.

This clonotype was detected only a few times. The chain joins TRBV5-1 to TRBJ2-5, with TRBD2 identical over 14 bases. There are 18 residues in the CDR3. CDR1 SGHRS and CDR2 YFSETQ come from the germline V gene. After removal of 3 bases from V and 6 bases from J, the junction contained 13 bases not matched to a gene. The CDR3 sequence is CASSSETSGGDIIKTQYF. In nucleotides, the CDR3 is TGCGCCAGCAGCTCCGAGACTAGCGGGGGGGATATAATAAAGACCCAGTACTTC. Together with reference TRBV5-1 and TRBJ2-5, the CDR3 gives the full variable domain: KAGVTQTPRYLIKTRGQQVTLSCSPISGHRSVSWYQQTPGQGLQFLFEYFSETQRNKGNFPGRFSGRQFSNSRSEMNVSTLELGDSALYLCASSSETSGGDIIKTQYFGPGTRLLVL.

V is TRBV27 and J is TRBJ2-1; D perhaps matches TRBD2 (6 bases). The CDR3 extends over 16 amino acids. V was pared by 3 bases and J by 0 bases, with 12 bases between. From germline, CDR1 is MNHEY and CDR2 SMNVEV (reference sequence). The CDR3 bases are TGTGCCAGCAGTTTCTCGCGGGAAAGCTCCTACAATGAGCAGTTCTTC. The encoded protein is CASSFSRESSYNEQFF.

The CDR3 protein is CAGDMGETQYF. CDR3 nucleotide sequence: TGCGCCGGGGACATGGGTGAAACCCAGTACTTC. The chain joins TRBV5-1 to TRBJ2-5; D may be TRBD1 (6 bases). In germline, CDR1 is SGHRS, CDR2 YFSETQ. The CDR3 has 11 amino acids. V lost 10 bases to trimming and J lost 8 bases, with 15 bases between them.

This rearrangement joins TRBV6-4 to TRBJ2-1; 9 positions agree with TRBD2. Gene TRBJ2-7 matches the end of the DNA better, so the J call may be wrong. Per the germline V gene, CDR1 is MRHNA and CDR2 is SNTAGT. The CDR3 totals 15 residues. The CDR3 DNA reads TGTGCCAGCAGTGCGGCTAGCGGGATCTACAATGAGCAGTACTTC. Protein product: CASSAASGIYNEQYF.

Note on this clonotype: One end of the junction varies from germline; a read error may be responsible. The CDR3 DNA reads TGTGCTAGCAGCCCGGGACTAGCGGGGATTCGGGAGACCCAGTACTTC. Translated, it gives CASSPGLAGIRETQYF. The chain combines TRBV9 with TRBJ2-5; 13 bases agree with TRBD2. Germline CDR1 and CDR2: SGDLS and YYNGEE. CDR3 length: 16 amino acids.

The chain links TRBV20-1 to TRBJ1-6; no definite D call. The length of the CDR3 is 13 residues. Trimming removed 3 bases at V and 8 bases at J, with 11 bases between. CDR1 is DFQATT, CDR2 SNEGSKA, per germline (reference sequence). The CDR3 DNA reads as TGCAGTGCTAGTCGGGGTGTGGATTCACCCCTCCACTTT. It translates to CSASRGVDSPLHF.

This clonotype was recorded at least ten times. The genes are TRBV7-2 and TRBJ2-5; tentatively, D is TRBD1 (6 bases). The end of the DNA is better explained by TRBJ2-7, so the J call may be wrong. CDR1 is SGHTA, CDR2 FQGNSA, per germline. The CDR3 is made up of 13 amino acids. Here the CDR3 reads CASSLPRGHEQYF. The CDR3 region has the DNA TGTGCCAGCAGCTTACCCAGGGGCCACGAGCAGTACTTC.

This chain joins TRBV10-3 and TRBJ2-1; maybe TRBD2 (6 bases). The germline V gene encodes CDR1 ENHRY and CDR2 SYGVKD. The CDR3 runs 15 residues. V was clipped by 6 bases and J by 0 bases, with 12 bases between them. The CDR3 loop is CAIRALAYSYNEQFF. CDR3 nucleotides: TGTGCCATCAGGGCCCTAGCGTACTCCTACAATGAGCAGTTCTTC.

This clonotype was seen a handful of times. The V call is TRBV7-9, the J call TRBJ2-7, with no clear D. Germline lookup yields CDR1 SEHNR and CDR2 FQNEAQ (reference sequence). This CDR3 comprises 14 residues. The V and J ends lost 4 bases and 1 base respectively, with 11 bases between them. The CDR3 nucleotides are TGTGCCAGCAGCTCCCAGGCTACGTCCTACGAGCAGTACTTC. Residues: CASSSQATSYEQYF.

The rearrangement uses TRBV20-1 and TRBJ1-4; D is possibly TRBD1 (6 bases). The V gene lost 1 base and the J gene lost 7 bases, with 19 bases spanning the gap. The CDR3 consists of 16 residues. The germline CDR1 and CDR2 sequences are DFQATT and SNEGSKA (reference sequence). CDR3 DNA sequence: TGCAGTGCTAGAGGCCCCGGGACACCAAGAGGTGAAAAACTGTTTTTT. Its protein product is CSARGPGTPRGEKLFF.

This clonotype appeared a few times. The chain joins TRBV5-1 to TRBJ2-7, with TRBD1 matching 7 bases. Per the germline V gene, CDR1 is SGHRS and CDR2 is YFSETQ. CDR3 size: 15 residues. V lost 0 bases, J lost 3 bases, and 6 bases stayed unmatched. CDR3 residues: CASSLELGQSYEQYF. The CDR3 DNA reads TGCGCCAGCAGCTTGGAGTTGGGACAGAGCTACGAGCAGTACTTC.

The J gene is TRBJ2-5, the V gene TRBV29-1, with a weak D call TRBD1 (5 bases). The CDR3 has 11 residues. V was pared by 3 bases and J by 7 bases, with 9 bases between. The germline CDR1 and CDR2 sequences are SQVTM and ANQGSEA. In DNA, the CDR3 is TGCAGCGTTGAGCAGGGCGTGACCCAGTACTTC. Protein sequence: CSVEQGVTQYF.

The gene calls are TRBV28 and TRBJ2-3; TRBD1 matches 8 bases. J lost 3 bases, V lost 6 bases, and 11 bases had no gene match. CDR3 length: 16 amino acids. Germline CDR1 MDHEN, CDR2 SYDVKM. For the CDR3, the DNA is TGTGCCAGCAGCTTGGGGACAGGTTCTGGGACAGATACGCAGTATTTT. Amino acid sequence: CASSLGTGSGTDTQYF.

The rearrangement uses TRBV7-2 and TRBJ2-1, with 9 positions matching TRBD1. The trim removed 4 bases at V and 6 bases at J, leaving 7 bases unmatched. The CDR3 has 15 amino acids. Germline V gene data show CDR1 as SGHTA and CDR2 as FQGNSA. CDR3 region: CASSSPGQGFNEQFF. The DNA of the CDR3 is TGTGCCAGCAGCTCGCCGGGACAGGGTTTCAATGAGCAGTTCTTC.

On this clonotype itself: Compared with germline, one end of the junction differs, possibly owing to a read error. The genes are TRBV5-1 and TRBJ2-7, with no clear D. CDR3 length: 14 amino acids. CDR1 SGHRS and CDR2 YFSETQ come from the germline V gene. The CDR3 loop is CASSFQVSSHEQYF. In DNA, the CDR3 is TGCGCCAGCAGTTTTCAGGTGAGCTCCCACGAGCAGTACTTC.

This clonotype has just a few counts. This sequence joins TRBV29-1 and TRBJ2-6, with D possibly TRBD1 on 6 matching bases. V shed 4 bases and J shed 0 bases, with 7 bases lying between them. CDR1 SQVTM and CDR2 ANQGSEA come from the germline V gene. The CDR3 loop spans 14 amino acids. The CDR3, as DNA: TGCAGCGTTGGGGACACCTCTGGGGCCAACGTCCTGACTTTC. This gives the protein CSVGDTSGANVLTF.

V and J are TRBV29-1 and TRBJ2-1; 7 bases map to TRBD2. Germline lookup yields CDR1 SQVTM and CDR2 ANQGSEA. The trim removed 3 bases at V and 9 bases at J, leaving 11 bases unmatched. The CDR3 is 14 residues long. The CDR3 DNA sequence: TGCAGCGTTGACCCCGGGACTACCTCTCTTGAGCAGTTCTTC. Protein product: CSVDPGTTSLEQFF.

This clonotype was detected many times. Germline is not matched at one junction end, which may reflect a read error. The chain couples TRBV4-3 to TRBJ1-5; D is unresolved. The CDR3 is 13 amino acids. Germline loops: CDR1 LGHNA, CDR2 YSLEER. The CDR3 bases are TGTGCCAGCAGCCAAGATCGGGATCAGCCCCAGCATTTT. Protein sequence: CASSQDRDQPQHF.

The chain employs TRBV19 and TRBJ2-1; D remains unclear. CDR1 is LNHDA and CDR2 is SQIVND in the germline V gene (reference sequence). V was cut by 4 bases and J by 7 bases, with 17 bases left in between. The CDR3 loop spans 15 amino acids. Written as DNA, the CDR3 is TGTGCCAGTAGTACTAGTATCGGATCGCCGAATGAGCAGTTCTTC. Translated, it gives CASSTSIGSPNEQFF.

This clonotype was seen a handful of times. The chain carries TRBV5-1 and TRBJ2-6; no reliable D call. The CDR3 is made up of 17 amino acids. Per germline, CDR1 SGHRS and CDR2 YFSETQ. V lost 1 base to trimming and J lost 0 bases, with 11 bases between them. CDR3 nucleotides: TGCGCCAGCAGCTTGTGGCAGGCGATCTCTGGGGCCAACGTCCTGACTTTC. Translation gives CASSLWQAISGANVLTF.

This clonotype has a single count. This chain joins TRBV11-1 and TRBJ2-1; D may be TRBD1 (5 bases). V lost 1 base to trimming and J lost 9 bases, with 13 bases between them. This CDR3 comprises 14 residues. Looked up from germline, CDR1 is SGHAT and CDR2 is FQDESV (reference sequence). CDR3: CASSLGQTESEQFF. CDR3 coding DNA: TGTGCCAGCAGCTTAGGACAGACTGAGTCTGAGCAGTTCTTC.

The chain joins TRBV18 to TRBJ2-6, with 9 bases aligning to TRBD1. This CDR3 has 20 amino acids. The V gene's germline CDR1 is KGHSH and CDR2 LQKENI. V dropped 2 bases and J dropped 0; count of bases not matched to a gene: 11. This CDR3 is CASSPIPPGQGTSGANVLTF. The CDR3 nucleotides read TGTGCCAGCTCACCAATTCCACCGGGACAGGGTACCTCTGGGGCCAACGTCCTGACTTTC.

The chain couples TRBV9 to TRBJ1-4; D remains unclear. Per germline, CDR1 SGDLS and CDR2 YYNGEE. V was shortened by 1 base and J by 4 bases, with 11 bases between the two germline ends. CDR3 length: 15 residues. The CDR3 is CASSVSHKINEKLFF. The CDR3 region has the DNA TGTGCCAGCAGCGTAAGTCACAAGATTAATGAAAAACTGTTTTTT.

This chain connects TRBV7-2 to TRBJ2-7; a possible D gene is TRBD2 (6 bases). With 6 bases removed from V and 2 bases from J, the gap between germline ends came to 14 bases. The CDR3 has 14 amino acids. CDR1 is SGHTA and CDR2 is FQGNSA in the germline V gene. The CDR3 spells CASSTGGVPYEQYF. For the CDR3, the DNA is TGTGCCAGCAGTACCGGGGGTGTACCCTACGAGCAGTACTTC.